These T cell receptor beta chains were read from a single sample in a study of control samples from healthy donors and cancer patients. Produced via immunoSEQ multiplex PCR; TCRdb's table is partial and in-frame only. Here the sample spans around 140,000 clones, 93% being singletons. The source material was blood. The origin of the receptors is a man in his late teens or twenties in good health. CDR3s include the opening cysteine and the closing phenylalanine or tryptophan. D genes are given only for firm matches. Size is stated for part of the rows, as once, few or many counts, or as a class when the clone is expanded.

size,V,D,J,DNA,CDR3
NA,TRBV5-6,TRBD1,TRBJ2-1,TGTGCCAGCAGCTTAGGACAGGGTATGAATGAGCAGTTCTTC,CASSLGQGMNEQFF
NA,TRBV6-1,TRBD1,TRBJ1-1,TGTGCCAGCAGTGAAGCACAGGGGGTACAGAACACTGAAGCTTTCTTT,CASSEAQGVQNTEAFF
NA,TRBV4-1,NA,TRBJ2-2,TGCGCCAGCAGCACGCATGGCAACGGGGAGCTGTTTTTT,CASSTHGNGELFF
NA,TRBV6-2/TRBV6-3,NA,TRBJ2-7,TGTGCCAGCAGCGATCGGGACTCCCACCGATACGAGCAGTACTTC,CASSDRDSHRYEQYF
NA,TRBV7-9,NA,TRBJ2-5,TGTGCCAGCAGCTTATCGGGGTCGGAGGAGACCCAGTACTTC,CASSLSGSEETQYF
few,TRBV4-2,TRBD2,TRBJ2-2,TGTGCCAGCAGCCCCACCGGGACTAGCGTTTCCGGGGAGCTGTTTTTT,CASSPTGTSVSGELFF
NA,TRBV28,NA,TRBJ2-3,TGTGCCAGCAGTCTAGGAGACATTAGCACAGATACGCAGTATTTT,CASSLGDISTDTQYF
NA,TRBV15,TRBD2,TRBJ2-7,TGTGCCACCAGCAGGGACGCAGGGGAGCGGGAGGGCCCCTATGACTACGAGCAGTACTTC,CATSRDAGEREGPYDYEQYF
NA,TRBV20-1,NA,TRBJ2-3,TGCAGTGCTAGTAAGTCGGGGGCTACGCAGTATTTT,CSASKSGATQYF
once,TRBV12-3/TRBV12-4,NA,TRBJ1-1,TGTGCCAGCATTGTCGGGATCAACACTGAAGCTTTCTTT,CASIVGINTEAFF
NA,TRBV11-2,NA,TRBJ2-5,TGTGCCAGCAGCTTAATTACAGGAGAAGAGACCCAGTACTTC,CASSLITGEETQYF